The clone carrying this T cell receptor beta chain turned up a few times. This sample was taken from a study of T cells after yellow fever vaccination. The V end lost 4 bases, the J end lost 4 bases, and 12 bases lay between the germline ends. Germline-derived CDR1 and CDR2 are SGHRS and YFSETQ. The CDR3 has 14 residues. 5'RACE template switching produced TCR cDNA carrying a universal primer site and UMIs. TCRdb redid the calling of the 5' RACE reads with MiXCR, one entry per CDR3 protein. The data contain hundreds of thousands of distinct CDR3 sequences, 17% of them singletons. The sample here was PBMCs, taken around 5 days after the first yellow fever vaccination. The chain combines TRBV5-1 with TRBJ2-1; possible D gene TRBD1, 5 bases. This clonotype was obtained from a man aged 18 to 35 who received the YFV17D yellow fever vaccine. CDR3 protein: CASSTSTAYNEQFF. In DNA form, the CDR3 reads TGCGCCAGCAGCACCTCGACAGCTTACAATGAGCAGTTCTTC.